These 3 T cell receptor beta chains were all obtained from the same sample, sequenced in a study of T cell repertoires in cytomegalovirus infection. One entry per CDR3 protein results from TCRdb running MiXCR on the reads. The sample shows 150,000 to 200,000 distinct CDR3 sequences, approximately 17% of them seen only once. What was sequenced was CD8+ T cells from PBMCs. These receptors all come from a human donor in good health (CMV status not recorded). Some clones in this sample may be carry-over from other donors' samples.

The V and J genes are TRBV12-3 or TRBV12-4 and TRBJ2-3; D might be TRBD1 (6 bases). V was trimmed by 2 bases and J by 4 bases, leaving 16 bases between them. The CDR3 is made up of 16 amino acids. In DNA, the CDR3 is TGTGCCAGCAGTTTAATATTGGACAGAATTTCAGATACGCAGTATTTT. It codes for CASSLILDRISDTQYF.

The chain recombines TRBV2 with TRBJ2-2, with 7 bases matching TRBD2. Trimming at V came to 8 bases and at J to 6 bases, leaving 6 bases not matched to a gene. Per the germline V gene, CDR1 is SNHLY and CDR2 is FYNNEI. CDR3 length equals 13 residues. The CDR3 DNA sequence: TGTGCCAGCCTCGGGGGGAGGGCCGGGGAGCTGTTTTTT. Amino acid sequence: CASLGGRAGELFF.

V and J are TRBV6-2 or TRBV6-3 and TRBJ1-4, with D possibly being TRBD1 (6 bases). Deletions cut 0 bases from V and 11 bases from J, with 16 bases between. The length of the CDR3 is 15 residues. In germline, CDR1 is MNHEY, CDR2 SVGEGT. The CDR3 nucleotides are TGTGCCAGCAGTTACTCGAACGGGGGCGCGGACAAACTGTTTTTT. Its protein is CASSYSNGGADKLFF.